This TCR beta chain was sequenced for a study of CXCR3-negative and CXCR3-positive naive CD8 T cells (dated by TCRdb to between 2018 and 2020). Regarding the complete study: In total, around 150 million TRB reads were obtained, or roughly 1.5 +/- 0.3 million reads per library. Diversity and physicochemical repertoire analyses covered roughly ten donors pooled from two independent experiments. Naive subsets from about five donors and memory cells from 3 donors were included in the TRBV-TRBJ cluster analysis. Summary of the overall study and its limitations: Repertoire diversity was comparably high in both naive subsets but much lower in memory CD8+ T cells. Surface CD5, linked to self-reactivity in mice, was comparable between naive subsets; TCR interaction strength was therefore also inferred from TRB CDR3 physicochemical properties. CXCR3 expression partially decreased after cryopreservation, so most assays used freshly isolated PBMCs. TRB CDR3s from CXCR3-positive naive cells showed higher hydrophobicity (lower Kidera factor 4), lower energy, and higher strength and volume indices than CXCR3-negative naive cells. TRBV-TRBJ usage was similar between naive CXCR3-negative and CXCR3-positive cells from the same donor, while memory cells showed distinct patterns.

With respect to this clonotype: Its antigen remains unidentified.

From the cysteine through the phenylalanine, the CDR3 covers 13 amino acids. No coding sequence is recorded. The germline V gene encodes CDR1 SEHNR and CDR2 FQNEAQ (reference sequence). For each CD8+ T cell subset, flow sorting was done in triplicate, and roughly 330,000 cells per subset went directly into RLT lysis buffer. To exclude memory contaminants, naive CD8+ T cells were stringently defined as CD45RO-CCR7+CD27+CD95-. Standard density gradient centrifugation was used to isolate peripheral blood mononuclear cells from buffy coats. Naive CXCR3-negative and CXCR3-positive CD8+ T cells were flow-sorted on a FACSAria III. Total RNA was extracted from sorted cells with an RNeasy Mini Kit. Sequenced using a NextSeq 550. The Human TCR Profiling Kit (MiLaboratory) was used to make UMI-labeled 5' RACE TRB cDNA libraries. The full amount of extracted RNA was used for cDNA synthesis, and the full amount of resulting cDNA was used for PCR amplification. Libraries were prepared in parallel with an identical number of PCR cycles. Processing in the source paper ran as follows. MIGEC and MiXCR extracted about 57,000 +/- 9,900 unique UMI-labeled TRB cDNA molecules per library, requiring at least two reads per UMI. On average, each library contained about 40,000 +/- 10,000 functional in-frame TRB CDR3 nucleotide clonotypes without stop codons. Diversity metrics, including normalized Shannon-Wiener and Chao1, were computed in VDJtools after downsampling to 5000 UMI-labeled TRB molecules per sample. VDJtools was used to calculate clonotype-size-weighted physicochemical properties of the central five CDR3 residues, namely interaction energy, strength, volume and Kidera factor 4. After TCRdb reprocessed the reads, each CDR3 protein sequence was kept as one row, without DNA. The V and J calls were not made by the authors but by TCRdb's processing. The table kept for this sample lists some 150,000 distinct CDR3 sequences. Roughly 0.39% of the sample belongs to the ten largest clones.

Sequencing input: naive CXCR3+ CD8+ T cells from blood. Per the publication, the cell subset or site label means: CD45RO-CCR7+CD27+CD95- naive CD8+ T cells expressing CXCR3 (TNR3+). This TCR came from a human donor in good health. Some clones in this sample may be carry-over from other donors' samples. Rearrangement joined TRBV7-9 to TRBJ1-2. The CDR3 corresponds to CASSLGADYGYTF. Where the CDR3 stops, the reference TRBV7-9 and TRBJ1-2 genes take over; the full variable domain is DTGVSQNPRHKITKRGQNVTFRCDPISEHNRLYWYRQTLGQGPEFLTYFQNEAQLEKSRLLSDRFSAERPKGSFSTLEIQRTEQGDSAMYLCASSLGADYGYTFGSGTRLTVV.